This T cell receptor (beta chain) is from a study of T cells in Graves' hyperthyroidism and ophthalmopathy. The wider study: Peripheral blood samples were taken at initial diagnosis, prior to any treatment. Regarding the study as a whole: Most expanded thyroid clonotypes above 0.001 also appeared in blood.

This clonotype was seen repeatedly, ten times or more. Its antigen is not identified. Authors of the study amplified TCR beta CDR3 regions from RNA transcripts. HTBI primers were used for first-round RT-PCR of the TCR CDR3. Each CDR3 protein is one row after TCRdb ran MiXCR on the multiplex PCR reads. The sample lists roughly 600,000 distinct CDR3 sequences; about 14% were seen once. This CDR3 has 15 amino acids. Trimming pared 0 bases from V and 5 bases from J, leaving 12 bases between. Germline CDR1 and CDR2: KGHDR and SFDVKD. This sample holds PBMCs from under 11 ml fresh peripheral blood. Sequencing input: blood. V is TRBV24-1 and J is TRBJ1-1; D is unresolved. This clonotype was sampled from a woman aged 50 to 60 with Graves' ophthalmopathy. The CDR3 coding sequence is TGTGCCACCAGTGATTTGCCGAACGGAGGGACTGAAGCTTTCTTT. As protein: CATSDLPNGGTEAFF.